One and the same sample provided the 6 T cell receptor beta chains below, sequenced in a study of T cell repertoires in cytomegalovirus infection. No cognate antigen is known for these TCRs. TCRdb analysed the reads with MiXCR anew, one entry per CDR3 protein. The sample contains about 570,000 distinct CDR3 sequences, roughly 42% of which appear only once. This specimen consisted of cultured PBMCs, obtained from culture after CMV antigen stimulation. These receptors were collected from a human donor in good health (CMV status not recorded). Some clones in this sample may be carry-over from other donors' samples.

This clonotype was observed a handful of times. This rearrangement joins TRBV7-2 to TRBJ2-7, with 7 bases lining up with TRBD2. This CDR3 is built from 16 residues. V shed 1 base, J shed 2 bases, and the junction held 8 bases outside the gene matches. Germline assignment: CDR1 SGHTA and CDR2 FQGNSA. CDR3 in DNA: TGTGCCAGCAGCTTAGAATTAATCCGGGGGGCCTACGAGCAGTACTTC. It codes for CASSLELIRGAYEQYF.

A few counts support this clonotype. The rearrangement links TRBV7-9 to TRBJ1-6; maybe TRBD1 (6 bases). This CDR3 is 20 amino acids long. Germline CDR1 SEHNR, CDR2 FQNEAQ (reference sequence). V was pared by 0 bases and J by 6 bases, with 24 bases between. CDR3 nucleotides: TGTGCCAGCAGCTTAGCCACTGGGGGCTCAGAGCCCCGCGGTAATTCACCCCTCCACTTT. Translated, it gives CASSLATGGSEPRGNSPLHF.

This chain joins TRBV6-8 and TRBJ2-5; 12 bases are shared with TRBD2. The CDR3 runs to 18 residues. J was trimmed by 3 bases and V by 2 bases; bases with no gene match: 10. The germline V gene has CDR1 MNHGY and CDR2 SAAAGT. The CDR3 DNA sequence: TGTGCCAGCAGTTACGGGGCCAGACTAGCGGGGGAAAAAGAGACCCAGTACTTC. As protein: CASSYGARLAGEKETQYF.

This chain joins TRBV18 and TRBJ1-1; 8 bases are shared with TRBD1. CDR1 and CDR2 from the germline V gene are KGHSH and LQKENI. The CDR3 length is 15 residues. The junction had 7 bases not matched to a gene; V was cut back by 3 bases and J by 4 bases. The CDR3 nucleotides read TGTGCCAGCTCACCTATTGGACAGGGAGGCACTGAAGCTTTCTTT. It encodes CASSPIGQGGTEAFF. Full variable domain (rest looked up from reference TRBV18 and TRBJ1-1): NAGVMQNPRHLVRRRGQEARLRCSPMKGHSHVYWYRQLPEEGLKFMVYLQKENIIDESGMPKERFSAEFPKEGPSILRIQQVVRGDSAAYFCASSPIGQGGTEAFFGQGTRLTVV.

The chain has TRBV15 and TRBJ2-5, with a tentative D call TRBD1 (6 bases). Germline V gene data show CDR1 as LNHNV and CDR2 as YYDKDF (reference sequence). The CDR3 consists of 15 residues. Trimming left V 3 bases short and J 5 bases short, with 16 bases between. The CDR3 region has the DNA TGTGCCACCAGCAGGGAGCCGACAGGCTTGGAGACCCAGTACTTC. It encodes CATSREPTGLETQYF.

The chain has TRBV7-2 and TRBJ1-5; no definite D call. Trimming shortened V by 0 bases and J by 1 base, and 7 bases separated the two germline ends. CDR3 size: 15 residues. CDR1 is SGHTA, CDR2 FQGNSA, per germline. The CDR3 is CASSLAVLSNQPQHF. DNA of the CDR3: TGTGCCAGCAGCTTAGCGGTCCTAAGCAATCAGCCCCAGCATTTT.